This T cell receptor beta chain was captured by sequencing in a study of T cells in localized non-small cell lung cancer. Findings and caveats of the study: Of the tissues analyzed, uninvolved adjacent lung showed maximal T cell clonality, greater than tumor. For the top 100 tumor clones, a median about 57 also appeared in adjacent lung.

Libraries were prepared by immunoSEQ multiplex PCR; TCRdb keeps only in-frame clonotypes and omits some of them. The profile shows 90,000 or so clones, roughly 86% of them singletons. Germline assignment: CDR1 LNHDA and CDR2 SQIVND (reference sequence). The CDR3 is 16 amino acids. V lost 5 bases and J lost 3, with 17 bases in between. Details on this clone: Antigen specificity is unknown.

This specimen was peripheral blood, taken before any cancer treatment. The source of this sequence is a man aged 40 to 70 with stage I squamous cell lung carcinoma. The chain links TRBV19 to TRBJ2-1; D uncertain. Written as DNA, the CDR3 is TGTGCCAGTAGTCTAGTCCCAGGTAGAGTCTACAATGAGCAGTTCTTC. This codes for CASSLVPGRVYNEQFF.